This record covers a single T cell receptor beta chain. The CDR3 spans 15 residues. Germline CDR1 SGHRS, CDR2 YFSETQ. The germline V and J ends were trimmed by 0 bases and 6 bases, with 13 bases remaining between them. This specimen belongs to a study of metastatic and nonmetastatic thyroid tumors. Thyroid surgery had not been preceded by any treatment in any patient. Per the original methods: In papillary thyroid cancer, a distant-metastasis classifier was built using CDR3 differences across clinicopathological groups. Through MiXCR, TCRdb re-clonotyped the PCR reads. In this record, the V and J calls reflect TCRdb's handling and not the investigators' own analysis. Of over 9,000 clones in the sample, approximately 40% are singletons; the top ten hold about 22%.

Sequenced input: tumor tissue. V usage is TRBV5-1 and J usage is TRBJ2-1, with D unresolved. This TCR was sampled from a female donor with papillary thyroid cancer or a benign thyroid nodule (not recorded which). Some clones in this sample may be carry-over from other donors' samples. The CDR3 loop is CASSLVLDSSNEQFF. DNA for the CDR3: TGCGCCAGCAGCTTGGTTCTGGATTCCAGCAATGAGCAGTTCTTC. Complete variable domain (other parts from reference TRBV5-1 and TRBJ2-1): KAGVTQTPRYLIKTRGQQVTLSCSPISGHRSVSWYQQTPGQGLQFLFEYFSETQRNKGNFPGRFSGRQFSNSRSEMNVSTLELGDSALYLCASSLVLDSSNEQFFGPGTRLTVL.